The present T cell receptor beta chain was sequenced within a study of blood T cell repertoires in COVID-19. For the study at large: The study drew acute and convalescent COVID-19 samples from the United States, Italy and Spain. The cDNA or gDNA used as material had been derived from T cells, B-cell-depleted T cells, or PBMCs.

The J segment lost 7 bases and the V segment lost 3 bases, leaving 3 bases of the junction unmatched. The CDR3 consists of 13 residues. The germline V gene has CDR1 SGHDT and CDR2 YYEEEE. Original methodology: Amplifying reference gene primers gave estimates of nucleated cell counts. Profiled with immunoSEQ multiplex PCR; TCRdb holds only in-frame clones, not every one. The V and J calls and clone size were taken over from that table, and D and trimming were inferred from the DNA. Of tens of thousands of clones listed, roughly 85% are singletons. The receptor's source is a man aged 60 to 75 with acute or convalescent COVID-19. This chain connects TRBV5-6 to TRBJ2-2; 7 bases are a match to TRBD2. Material: peripheral blood. CDR3: CASSSTGGGELFF. The DNA of the CDR3 is TGTGCCAGCAGCTCCACGGGGGGCGGGGAGCTGTTTTTT.